The sequence of this T cell receptor (beta chain) was determined in a study of cytomegalovirus exposure and HLA in healthy donors. Looking at the study overall: Approximately 180 million T cells yielded 120 million or so unique TCR beta sequences, as an earlier analysis found.

Points on this clone: Its antigen is not identified.

CDR3 length equals 14 residues. Germline V CDR1 and CDR2: LNHDA, SQIVND (reference sequence). Trimming took off 3 bases at V and 9 bases at J, with 16 bases between the two ends. 60 Vbeta and 13 Jbeta primers were used in PCR. As handled by the study authors: A later analysis counted approximately 88 million unique TCR beta chains, around 10 million shared. Assay: immunoSEQ multiplex PCR; the TCRdb copy retains only in-frame clones and omits some. V and J calls and clone size are given by that table; D and trimming were obtained from the DNA. The sample consists of 200,000 to 250,000 clones, approximately 81% of them appearing once. Overall study results and limits: The study flagged some 170 TCR beta chains as cytomegalovirus-associated.

The rearrangement joins TRBV19 to TRBJ2-3; D is perhaps TRBD1 (6 bases). Sequenced sample: PBMCs. The source is a human donor in good health. The CDR3 is CASSIASGGLTQYF. DNA of the CDR3: TGTGCCAGTAGTATCGCTTCTGGGGGCCTGACGCAGTATTTT.